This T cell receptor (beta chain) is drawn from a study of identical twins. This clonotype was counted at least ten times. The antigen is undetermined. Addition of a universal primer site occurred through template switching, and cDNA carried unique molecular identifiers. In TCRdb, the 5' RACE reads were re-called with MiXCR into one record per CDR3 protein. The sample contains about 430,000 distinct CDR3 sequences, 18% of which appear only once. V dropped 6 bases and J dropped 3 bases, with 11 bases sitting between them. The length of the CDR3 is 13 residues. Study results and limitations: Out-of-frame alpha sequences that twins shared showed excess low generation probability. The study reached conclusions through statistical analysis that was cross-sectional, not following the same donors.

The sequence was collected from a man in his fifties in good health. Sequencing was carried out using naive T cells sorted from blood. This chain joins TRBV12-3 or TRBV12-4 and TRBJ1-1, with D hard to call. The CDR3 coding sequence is TGTGCCAGCAGCCTGGAGAGGGACACTGAAGCTTTCTTT. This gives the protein CASSLERDTEAFF.